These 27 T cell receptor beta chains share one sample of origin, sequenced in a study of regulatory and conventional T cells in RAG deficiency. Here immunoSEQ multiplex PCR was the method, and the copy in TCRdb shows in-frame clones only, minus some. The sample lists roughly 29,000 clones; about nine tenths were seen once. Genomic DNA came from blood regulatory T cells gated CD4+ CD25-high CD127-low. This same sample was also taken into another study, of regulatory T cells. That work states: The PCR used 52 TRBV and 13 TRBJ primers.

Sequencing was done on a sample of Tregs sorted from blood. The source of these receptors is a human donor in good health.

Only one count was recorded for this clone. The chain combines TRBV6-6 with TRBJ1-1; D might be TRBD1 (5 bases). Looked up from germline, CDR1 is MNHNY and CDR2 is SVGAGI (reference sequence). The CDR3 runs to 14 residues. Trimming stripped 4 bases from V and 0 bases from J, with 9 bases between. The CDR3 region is CASSLGRLNTEAFF. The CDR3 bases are TGTGCCAGCAGTTTGGGACGGCTGAACACTGAAGCTTTCTTT.

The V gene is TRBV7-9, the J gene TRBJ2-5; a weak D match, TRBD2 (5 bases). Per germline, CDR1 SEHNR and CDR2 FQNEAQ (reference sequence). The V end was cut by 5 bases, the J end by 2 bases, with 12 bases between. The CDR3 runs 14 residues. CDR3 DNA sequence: TGTGCCAGCAGCCCGGGCCGCGGGCAAGAGACCCAGTACTTC. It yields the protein CASSPGRGQETQYF. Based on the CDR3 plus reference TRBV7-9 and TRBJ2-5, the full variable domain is DTGVSQNPRHKITKRGQNVTFRCDPISEHNRLYWYRQTLGQGPEFLTYFQNEAQLEKSRLLSDRFSAERPKGSFSTLEIQRTEQGDSAMYLCASSPGRGQETQYFGPGTRLLVL.

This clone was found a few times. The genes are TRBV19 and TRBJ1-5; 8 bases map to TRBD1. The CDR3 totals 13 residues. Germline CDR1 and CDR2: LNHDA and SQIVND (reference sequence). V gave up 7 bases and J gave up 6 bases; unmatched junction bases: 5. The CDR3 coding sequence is TGTGCCAGTACAGACAGGGGACGTCAGCCCCAGCATTTT. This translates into CASTDRGRQPQHF.

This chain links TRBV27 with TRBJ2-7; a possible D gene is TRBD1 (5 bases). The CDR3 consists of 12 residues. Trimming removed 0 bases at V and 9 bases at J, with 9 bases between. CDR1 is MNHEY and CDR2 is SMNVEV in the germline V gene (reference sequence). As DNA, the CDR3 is TGTGCCAGCAGTTTATCGAAGGGGCGGCAGTACTTC. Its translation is CASSLSKGRQYF.

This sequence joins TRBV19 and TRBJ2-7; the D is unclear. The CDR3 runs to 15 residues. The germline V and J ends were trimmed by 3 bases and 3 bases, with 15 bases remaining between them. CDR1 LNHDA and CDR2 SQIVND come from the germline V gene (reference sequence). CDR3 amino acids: CASSIVLRSGYEQYF. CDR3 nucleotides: TGTGCCAGTAGTATCGTACTAAGGTCGGGCTACGAGCAGTACTTC.

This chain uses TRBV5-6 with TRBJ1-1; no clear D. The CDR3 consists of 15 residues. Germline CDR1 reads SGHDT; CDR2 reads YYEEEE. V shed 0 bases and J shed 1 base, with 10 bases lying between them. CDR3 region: CASSLVPRGNTEAFF. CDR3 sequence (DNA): TGTGCCAGCAGCTTGGTACCCAGAGGGAACACTGAAGCTTTCTTT.

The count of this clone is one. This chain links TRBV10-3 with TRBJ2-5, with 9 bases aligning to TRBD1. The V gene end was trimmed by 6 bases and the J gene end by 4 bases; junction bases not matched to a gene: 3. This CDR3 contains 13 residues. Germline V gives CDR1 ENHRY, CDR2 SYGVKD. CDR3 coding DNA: TGTGCCATCAGGGACAGGGGACGAGAGACCCAGTACTTC. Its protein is CAIRDRGRETQYF.

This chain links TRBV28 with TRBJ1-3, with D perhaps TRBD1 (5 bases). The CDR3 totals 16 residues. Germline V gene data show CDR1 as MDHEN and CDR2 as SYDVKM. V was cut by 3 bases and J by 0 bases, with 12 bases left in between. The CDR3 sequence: CASSFRQGTSGNTIYF. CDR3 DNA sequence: TGTGCCAGCAGTTTCCGTCAGGGCACCTCTGGAAACACCATATATTTT.

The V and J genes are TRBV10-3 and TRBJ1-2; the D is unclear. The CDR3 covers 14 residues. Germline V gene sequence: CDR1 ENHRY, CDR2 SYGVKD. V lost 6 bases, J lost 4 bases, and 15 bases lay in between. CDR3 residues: CAISEDSVVYGYTF. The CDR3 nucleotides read TGTGCCATCAGCGAGGACTCAGTAGTCTATGGCTACACCTTC.

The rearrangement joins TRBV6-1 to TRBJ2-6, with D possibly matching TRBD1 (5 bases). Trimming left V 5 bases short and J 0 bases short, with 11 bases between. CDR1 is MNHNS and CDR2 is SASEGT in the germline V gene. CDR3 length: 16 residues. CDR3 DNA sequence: TGTGCCAGCAGTCAAGGGGCCTTCTCTGGGGCCAACGTCCTGACTTTC. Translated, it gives CASSQGAFSGANVLTF.

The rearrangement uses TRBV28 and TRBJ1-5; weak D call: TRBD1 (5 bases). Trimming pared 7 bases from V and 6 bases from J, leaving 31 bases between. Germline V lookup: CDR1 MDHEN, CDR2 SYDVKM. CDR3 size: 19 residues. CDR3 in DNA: TGTGCCAGCACCCACAATCGGGGGAACCCTCGCTCGGAAGGTCAGCCCCAGCATTTT. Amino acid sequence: CASTHNRGNPRSEGQPQHF.

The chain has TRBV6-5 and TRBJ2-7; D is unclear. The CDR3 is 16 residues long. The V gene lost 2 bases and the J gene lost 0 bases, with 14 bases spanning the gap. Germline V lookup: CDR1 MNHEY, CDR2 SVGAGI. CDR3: CASSYNSRANSYEQYF. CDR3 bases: TGTGCCAGCAGTTACAACTCCCGGGCCAACTCCTACGAGCAGTACTTC.

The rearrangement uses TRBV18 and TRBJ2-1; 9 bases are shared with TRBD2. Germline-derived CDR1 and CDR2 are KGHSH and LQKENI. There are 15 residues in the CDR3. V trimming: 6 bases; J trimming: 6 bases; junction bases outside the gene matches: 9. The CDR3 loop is CASSPLGGGANEQFF. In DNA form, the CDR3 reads TGTGCCAGCTCCCCCCTAGGCGGGGGGGCCAATGAGCAGTTCTTC.

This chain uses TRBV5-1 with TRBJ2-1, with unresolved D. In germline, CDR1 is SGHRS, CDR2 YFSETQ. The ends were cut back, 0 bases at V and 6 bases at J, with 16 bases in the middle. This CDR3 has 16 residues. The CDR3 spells CASSLGAASHGNEQFF. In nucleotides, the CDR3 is TGCGCCAGCAGCTTGGGGGCGGCCTCCCACGGCAATGAGCAGTTCTTC. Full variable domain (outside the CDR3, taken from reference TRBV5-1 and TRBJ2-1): KAGVTQTPRYLIKTRGQQVTLSCSPISGHRSVSWYQQTPGQGLQFLFEYFSETQRNKGNFPGRFSGRQFSNSRSEMNVSTLELGDSALYLCASSLGAASHGNEQFFGPGTRLTVL.

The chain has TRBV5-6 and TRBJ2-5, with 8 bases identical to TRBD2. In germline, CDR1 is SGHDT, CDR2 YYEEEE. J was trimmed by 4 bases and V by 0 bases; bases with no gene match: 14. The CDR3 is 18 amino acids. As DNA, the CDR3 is TGTGCCAGCAGCTTGGATCTTAGCGGGGTTAAAGGAGGAGAGACCCAGTACTTC. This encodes CASSLDLSGVKGGETQYF.

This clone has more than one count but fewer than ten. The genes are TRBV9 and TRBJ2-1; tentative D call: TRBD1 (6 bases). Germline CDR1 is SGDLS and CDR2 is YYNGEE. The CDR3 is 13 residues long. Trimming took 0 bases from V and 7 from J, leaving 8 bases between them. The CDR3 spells CASSVEQGNEQFF. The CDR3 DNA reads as TGTGCCAGCAGCGTAGAACAGGGTAATGAGCAGTTCTTC.

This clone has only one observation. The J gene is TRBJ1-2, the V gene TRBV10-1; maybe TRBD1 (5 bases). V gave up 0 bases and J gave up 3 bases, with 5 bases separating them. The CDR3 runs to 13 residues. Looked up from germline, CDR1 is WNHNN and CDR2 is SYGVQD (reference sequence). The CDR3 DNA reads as TGCGCCAGCAGTGAGTCGGGGGACTATGGCTACACCTTC. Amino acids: CASSESGDYGYTF.

CDR3 loop: CASSGAGARETQYF. In DNA form, the CDR3 reads TGCGCCAGCAGCGGCGCAGGGGCCCGGGAGACCCAGTACTTC. The rearrangement links TRBV5-1 to TRBJ2-5; weak D call: TRBD1 (6 bases). The CDR3 is 14 amino acids. V was shortened by 4 bases and J by 5 bases, with 15 bases between the two germline ends. The germline CDR1 and CDR2 sequences are SGHRS and YFSETQ.

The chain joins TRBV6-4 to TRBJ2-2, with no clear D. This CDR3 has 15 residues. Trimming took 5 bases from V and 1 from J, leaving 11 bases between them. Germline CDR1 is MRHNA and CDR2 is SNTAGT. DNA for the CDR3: TGTGCCAGCAGTTCCGGTGGATGGAACACCGGGGAGCTGTTTTTT. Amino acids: CASSSGGWNTGELFF.

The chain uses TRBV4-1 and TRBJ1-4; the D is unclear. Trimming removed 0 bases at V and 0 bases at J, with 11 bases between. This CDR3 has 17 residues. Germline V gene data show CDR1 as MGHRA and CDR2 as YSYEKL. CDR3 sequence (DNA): TGCGCCAGCAGCCAAGAAATACGGGCTGCAACTAATGAAAAACTGTTTTTT. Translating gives CASSQEIRAATNEKLFF.

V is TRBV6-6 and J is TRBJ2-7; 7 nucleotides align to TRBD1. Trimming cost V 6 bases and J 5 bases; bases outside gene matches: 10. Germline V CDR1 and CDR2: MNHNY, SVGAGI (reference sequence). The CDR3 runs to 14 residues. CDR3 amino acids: CASSTYRGTHEQYF. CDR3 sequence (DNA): TGTGCCAGCAGCACCTACAGGGGTACCCACGAGCAGTACTTC.

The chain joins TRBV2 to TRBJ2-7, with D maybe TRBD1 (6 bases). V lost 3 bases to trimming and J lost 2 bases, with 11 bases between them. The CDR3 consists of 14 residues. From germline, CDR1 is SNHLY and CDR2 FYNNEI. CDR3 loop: CASSDGTLPYEQYF. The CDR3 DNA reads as TGTGCCAGCAGTGACGGGACATTGCCCTACGAGCAGTACTTC.

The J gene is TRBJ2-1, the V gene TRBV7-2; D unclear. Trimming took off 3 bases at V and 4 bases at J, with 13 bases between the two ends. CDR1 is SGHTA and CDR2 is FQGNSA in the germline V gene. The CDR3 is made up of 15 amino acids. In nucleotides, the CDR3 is TGTGCCAGCAGCTTTCAGCAGGATTTTTACAATGAGCAGTTCTTC. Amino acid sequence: CASSFQQDFYNEQFF.

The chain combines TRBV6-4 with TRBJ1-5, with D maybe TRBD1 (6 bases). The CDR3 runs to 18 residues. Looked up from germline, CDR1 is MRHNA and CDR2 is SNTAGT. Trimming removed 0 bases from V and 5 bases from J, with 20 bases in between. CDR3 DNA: TGTGCCAGCAGTGACTCCAAAATCAGGGGCCTGAGTGATCAGCCCCAGCATTTT. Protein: CASSDSKIRGLSDQPQHF.

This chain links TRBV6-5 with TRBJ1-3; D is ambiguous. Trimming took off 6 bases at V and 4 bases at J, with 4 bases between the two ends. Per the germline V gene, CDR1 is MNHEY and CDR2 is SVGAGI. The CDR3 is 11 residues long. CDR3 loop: CASRGGNTIYF. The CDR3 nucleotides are TGTGCCAGCAGGGGGGGAAACACCATATATTTT.

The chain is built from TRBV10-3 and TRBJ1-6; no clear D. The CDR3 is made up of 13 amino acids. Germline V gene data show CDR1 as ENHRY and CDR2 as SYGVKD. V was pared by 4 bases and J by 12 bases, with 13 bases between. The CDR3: CAISGTLTGPLHF. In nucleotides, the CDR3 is TGTGCCATCAGTGGTACATTAACCGGACCCCTCCACTTT.

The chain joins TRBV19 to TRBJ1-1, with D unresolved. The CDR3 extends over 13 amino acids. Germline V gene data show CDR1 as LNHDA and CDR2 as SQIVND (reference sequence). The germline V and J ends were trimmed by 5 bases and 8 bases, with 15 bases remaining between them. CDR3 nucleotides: TGTGCCAGTAGTTATGGCTTTCTTAGAGAAGCTTTCTTT. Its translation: CASSYGFLREAFF.